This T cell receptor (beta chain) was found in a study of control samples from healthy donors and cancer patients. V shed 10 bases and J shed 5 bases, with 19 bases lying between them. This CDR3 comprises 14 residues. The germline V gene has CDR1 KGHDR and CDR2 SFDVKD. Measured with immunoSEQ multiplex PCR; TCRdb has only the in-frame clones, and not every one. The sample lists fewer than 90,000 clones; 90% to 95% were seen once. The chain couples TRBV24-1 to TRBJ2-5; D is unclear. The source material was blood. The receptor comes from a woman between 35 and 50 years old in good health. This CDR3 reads CATADDTKSETQYF. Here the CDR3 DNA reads TGTGCCACTGCGGACGATACCAAGAGCGAGACCCAGTACTTC.